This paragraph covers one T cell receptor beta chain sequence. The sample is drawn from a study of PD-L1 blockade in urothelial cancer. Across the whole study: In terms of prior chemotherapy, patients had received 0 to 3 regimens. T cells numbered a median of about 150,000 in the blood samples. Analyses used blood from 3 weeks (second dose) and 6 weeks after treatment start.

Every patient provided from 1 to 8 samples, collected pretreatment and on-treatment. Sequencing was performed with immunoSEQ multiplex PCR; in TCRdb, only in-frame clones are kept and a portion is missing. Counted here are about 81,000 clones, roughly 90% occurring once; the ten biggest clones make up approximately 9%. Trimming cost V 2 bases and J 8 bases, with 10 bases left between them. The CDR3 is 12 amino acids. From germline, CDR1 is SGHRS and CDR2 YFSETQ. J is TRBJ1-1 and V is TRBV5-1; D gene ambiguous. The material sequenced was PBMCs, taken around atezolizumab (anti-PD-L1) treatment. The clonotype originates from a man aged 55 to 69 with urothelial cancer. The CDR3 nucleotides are TGCGCCAGCAGCTTCGGAGGAGCGGAAGCTTTCTTT. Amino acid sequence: CASSFGGAEAFF.